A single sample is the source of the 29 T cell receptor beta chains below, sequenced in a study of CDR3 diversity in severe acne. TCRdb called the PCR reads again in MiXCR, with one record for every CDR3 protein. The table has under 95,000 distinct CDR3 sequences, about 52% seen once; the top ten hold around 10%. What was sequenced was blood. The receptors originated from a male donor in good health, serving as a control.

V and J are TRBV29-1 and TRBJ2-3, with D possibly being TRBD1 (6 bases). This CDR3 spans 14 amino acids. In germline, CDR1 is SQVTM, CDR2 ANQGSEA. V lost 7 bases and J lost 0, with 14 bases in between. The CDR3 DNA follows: TGCAGCGGGTTGGACAGTATGAGCACAGATACGCAGTATTTT. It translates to CSGLDSMSTDTQYF.

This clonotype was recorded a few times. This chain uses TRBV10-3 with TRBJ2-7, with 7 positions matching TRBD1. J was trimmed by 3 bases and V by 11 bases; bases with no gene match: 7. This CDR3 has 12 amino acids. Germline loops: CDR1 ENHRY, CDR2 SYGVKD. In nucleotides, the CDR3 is TGTGCCGCCCGGGACAGCAACTACGAGCAGTACTTC. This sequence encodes CAARDSNYEQYF.

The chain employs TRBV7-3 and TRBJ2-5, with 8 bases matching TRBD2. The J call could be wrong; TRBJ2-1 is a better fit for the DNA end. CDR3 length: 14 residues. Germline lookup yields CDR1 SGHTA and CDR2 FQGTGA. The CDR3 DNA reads TGTGCCAGCAGCCGCAGCGGGAGCTACAATGAGCAGTTCTTC. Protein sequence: CASSRSGSYNEQFF.

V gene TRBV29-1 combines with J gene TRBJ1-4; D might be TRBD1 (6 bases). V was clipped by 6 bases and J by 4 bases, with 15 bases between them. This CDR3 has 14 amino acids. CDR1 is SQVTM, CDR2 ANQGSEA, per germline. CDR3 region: CSVVEGQHNEKLFF. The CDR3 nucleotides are TGCAGCGTCGTCGAAGGACAGCATAATGAAAAACTGTTTTTT. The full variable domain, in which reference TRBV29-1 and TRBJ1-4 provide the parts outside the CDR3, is SAVISQKPSRDICQRGTSLTIQCQVDSQVTMMFWYRQQPGQSLTLIATANQGSEATYESGFVIDKFPISRPNLTFSTLTVSNMSPEDSSIYLCSVVEGQHNEKLFFGSGTQLSVL.

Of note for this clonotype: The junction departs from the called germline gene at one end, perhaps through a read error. CDR3 sequence: CASSETSGRDCEQYF. CDR3 nucleotides: TGCGCCAGCAGCGAGACTAGCGGGAGGGACTGCGAGCAGTACTTC. The chain employs TRBV7-9 and TRBJ2-7; the match to TRBD2 covers 14 bases. Germline V gene data show CDR1 as SEHNR and CDR2 as FQNEAQ (reference sequence). CDR3 length: 15 amino acids.

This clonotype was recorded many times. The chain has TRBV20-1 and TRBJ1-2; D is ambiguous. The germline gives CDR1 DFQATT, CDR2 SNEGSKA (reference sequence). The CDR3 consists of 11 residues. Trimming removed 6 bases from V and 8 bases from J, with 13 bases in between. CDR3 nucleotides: TGCAGTGCGCGGACGGGCGAAGGCTACACCTTC. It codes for CSARTGEGYTF.

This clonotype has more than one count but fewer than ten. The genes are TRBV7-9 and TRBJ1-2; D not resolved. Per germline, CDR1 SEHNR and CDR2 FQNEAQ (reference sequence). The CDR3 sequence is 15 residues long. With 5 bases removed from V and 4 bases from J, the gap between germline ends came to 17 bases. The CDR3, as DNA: TGTGCCAGCAGCACAACCGGGATCCCCCCCTATGGCTACACCTTC. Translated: CASSTTGIPPYGYTF.

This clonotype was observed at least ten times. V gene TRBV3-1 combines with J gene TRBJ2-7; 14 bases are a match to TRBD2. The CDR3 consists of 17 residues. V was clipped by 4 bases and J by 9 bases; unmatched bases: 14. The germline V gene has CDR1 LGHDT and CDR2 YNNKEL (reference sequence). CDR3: CASSLVPPPGLAGAQYF. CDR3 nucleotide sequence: TGTGCCAGCAGCCTAGTCCCACCTCCGGGACTAGCGGGGGCGCAGTACTTC.

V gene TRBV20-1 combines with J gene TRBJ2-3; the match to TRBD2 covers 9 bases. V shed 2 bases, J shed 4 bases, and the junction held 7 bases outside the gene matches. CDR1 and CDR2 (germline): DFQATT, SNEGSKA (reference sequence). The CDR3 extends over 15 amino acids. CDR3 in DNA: TGCAGTGCTAGATGGGGCGGGGGGGAAGCAGATACGCAGTATTTT. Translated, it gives CSARWGGGEADTQYF.

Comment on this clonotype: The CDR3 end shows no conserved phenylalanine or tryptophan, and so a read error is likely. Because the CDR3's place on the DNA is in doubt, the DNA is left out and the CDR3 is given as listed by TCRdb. CDR3 in amino acids: CASSVENT. J is TRBJ1-3 and V is TRBV9. CDR1 SGDLS and CDR2 YYNGEE come from the germline V gene. Counting both end residues, the CDR3 totals 8 amino acids.

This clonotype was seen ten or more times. CDR3 sequence reads: CAIRDRPILGVQFF. DNA of the CDR3: TGTGCCATTCGGGACAGACCTATCCTGGGGGTGCAGTTCTTC. The V call is TRBV10-3, the J call TRBJ2-1; 7 bases align to TRBD1. Germline values: CDR1 ENHRY, CDR2 SYGVKD. The CDR3 covers 14 residues. The junction had 17 bases not matched to a gene; V was cut back by 9 bases and J by 12 bases.

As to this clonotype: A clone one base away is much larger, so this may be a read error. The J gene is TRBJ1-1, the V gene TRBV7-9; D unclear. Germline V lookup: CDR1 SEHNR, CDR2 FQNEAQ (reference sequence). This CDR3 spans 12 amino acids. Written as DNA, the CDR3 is TGTGCCAGCAGCGCGCGACGGAATGAAGCTCTCTTT. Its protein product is CASSARRNEALF.

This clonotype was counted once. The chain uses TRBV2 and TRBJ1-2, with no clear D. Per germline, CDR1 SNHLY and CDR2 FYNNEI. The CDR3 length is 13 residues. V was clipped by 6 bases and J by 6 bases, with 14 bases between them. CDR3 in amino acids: CASSIRTTNGYTF. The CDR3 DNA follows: TGTGCCAGCAGCATACGGACGACGAATGGCTACACCTTC.

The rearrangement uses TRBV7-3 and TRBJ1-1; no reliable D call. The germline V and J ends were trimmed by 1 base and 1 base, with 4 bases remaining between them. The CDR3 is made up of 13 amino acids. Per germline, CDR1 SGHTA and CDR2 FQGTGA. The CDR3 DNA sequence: TGTGCCAGCAGCTTAAAGTGGAACACTGAAGCTTTCTTT. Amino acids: CASSLKWNTEAFF.

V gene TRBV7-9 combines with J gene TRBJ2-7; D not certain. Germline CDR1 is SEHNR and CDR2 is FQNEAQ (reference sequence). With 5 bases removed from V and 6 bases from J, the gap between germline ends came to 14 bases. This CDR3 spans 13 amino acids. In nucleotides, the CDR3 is TGTGCCAGCAGCAACACCGCGAGTGGCGAGCAGTACTTC. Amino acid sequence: CASSNTASGEQYF.

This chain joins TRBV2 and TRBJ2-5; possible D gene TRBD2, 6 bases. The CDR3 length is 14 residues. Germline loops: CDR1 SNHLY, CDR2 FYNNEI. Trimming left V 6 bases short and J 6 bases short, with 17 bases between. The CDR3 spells CASRLGGARQTQYF. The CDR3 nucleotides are TGTGCCAGCAGGCTTGGCGGGGCCAGACAGACCCAGTACTTC.

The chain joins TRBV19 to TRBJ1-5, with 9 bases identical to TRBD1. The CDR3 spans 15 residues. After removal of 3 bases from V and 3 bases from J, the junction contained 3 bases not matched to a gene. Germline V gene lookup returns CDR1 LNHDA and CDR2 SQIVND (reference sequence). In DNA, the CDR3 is TGTGCCAGTAGTATCGGGGACAGGGACAATCAGCCCCAGCATTTT. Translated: CASSIGDRDNQPQHF.

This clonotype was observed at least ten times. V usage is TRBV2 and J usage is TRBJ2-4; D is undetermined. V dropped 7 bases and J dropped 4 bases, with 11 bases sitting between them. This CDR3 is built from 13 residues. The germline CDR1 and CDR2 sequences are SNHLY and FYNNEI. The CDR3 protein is CASTPDGKNIQYF. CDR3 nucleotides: TGTGCCAGCACTCCCGACGGAAAAAACATTCAGTACTTC.

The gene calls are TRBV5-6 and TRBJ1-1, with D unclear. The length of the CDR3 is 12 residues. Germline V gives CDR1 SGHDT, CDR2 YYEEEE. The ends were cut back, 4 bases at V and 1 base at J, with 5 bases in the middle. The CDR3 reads CASSRSNTEAFF. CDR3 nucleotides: TGTGCCAGCAGCCGTTCGAACACTGAAGCTTTCTTT.

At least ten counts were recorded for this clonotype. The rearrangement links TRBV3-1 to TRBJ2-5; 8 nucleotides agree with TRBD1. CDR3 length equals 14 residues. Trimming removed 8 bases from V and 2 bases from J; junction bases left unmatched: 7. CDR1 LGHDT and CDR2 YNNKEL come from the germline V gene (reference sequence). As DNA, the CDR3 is TGTGCCAGCGGGAGCAGGGGGCTTCAAGAGACCCAGTACTTC. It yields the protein CASGSRGLQETQYF.

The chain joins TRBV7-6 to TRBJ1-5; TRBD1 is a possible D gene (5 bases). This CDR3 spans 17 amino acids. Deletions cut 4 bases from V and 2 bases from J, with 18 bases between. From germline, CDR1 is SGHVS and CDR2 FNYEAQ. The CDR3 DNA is TGTGCCAGCAGCTCCGTAGGGGTAGGGGCAGGCAATCAGCCCCAGCATTTT. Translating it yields CASSSVGVGAGNQPQHF.

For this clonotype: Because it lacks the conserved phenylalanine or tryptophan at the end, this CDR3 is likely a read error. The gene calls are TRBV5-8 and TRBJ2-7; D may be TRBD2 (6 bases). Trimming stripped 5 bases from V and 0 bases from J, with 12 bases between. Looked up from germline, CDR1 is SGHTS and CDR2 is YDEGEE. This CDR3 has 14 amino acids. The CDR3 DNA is TGTGCCAGCAGAGGGGACTCAAGCTCCTACGAGCAGTACCTC. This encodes CASRGDSSSYEQYL.

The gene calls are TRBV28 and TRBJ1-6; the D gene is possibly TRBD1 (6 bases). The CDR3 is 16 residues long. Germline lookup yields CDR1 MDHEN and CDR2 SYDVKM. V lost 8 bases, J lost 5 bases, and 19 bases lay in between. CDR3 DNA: TGTGCCAGCTTTCGGAGCCGGGGGCTGGATAATTCACCCCTCCACTTT. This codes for CASFRSRGLDNSPLHF.

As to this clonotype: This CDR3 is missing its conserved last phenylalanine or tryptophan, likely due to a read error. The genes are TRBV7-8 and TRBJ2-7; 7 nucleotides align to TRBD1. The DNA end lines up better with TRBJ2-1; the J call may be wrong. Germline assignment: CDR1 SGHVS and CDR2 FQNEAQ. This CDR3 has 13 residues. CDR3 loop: CASSSQGSGEQFC. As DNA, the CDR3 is TGTGCCAGCAGCTCACAGGGGTCCGGCGAGCAGTTCTGC.

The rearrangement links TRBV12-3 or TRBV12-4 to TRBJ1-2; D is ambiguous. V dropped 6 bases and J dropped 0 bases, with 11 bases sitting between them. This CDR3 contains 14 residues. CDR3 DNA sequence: TGTGCCAGCAGCCCGCGGGTCCCTAACTATGGCTACACCTTC. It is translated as CASSPRVPNYGYTF.

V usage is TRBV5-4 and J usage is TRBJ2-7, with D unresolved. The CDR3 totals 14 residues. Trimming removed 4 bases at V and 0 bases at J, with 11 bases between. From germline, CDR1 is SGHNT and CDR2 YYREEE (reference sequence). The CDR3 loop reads CASSPGFSSYEQYF. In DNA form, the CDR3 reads TGTGCCAGCAGCCCCGGGTTCAGCTCCTACGAGCAGTACTTC.

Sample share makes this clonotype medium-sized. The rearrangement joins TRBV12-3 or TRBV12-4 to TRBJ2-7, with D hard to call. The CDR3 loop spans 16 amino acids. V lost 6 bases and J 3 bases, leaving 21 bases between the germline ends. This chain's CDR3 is CASSPVGSSSFYEQYF. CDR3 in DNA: TGTGCCAGCAGCCCGGTGGGATCGAGCTCTTTCTACGAGCAGTACTTC.

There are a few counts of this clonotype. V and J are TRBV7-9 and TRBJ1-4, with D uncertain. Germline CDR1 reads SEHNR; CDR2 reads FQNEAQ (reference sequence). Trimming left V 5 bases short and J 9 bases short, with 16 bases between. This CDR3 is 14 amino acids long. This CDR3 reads CASSPVGVGKKLFF. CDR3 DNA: TGTGCCAGCAGCCCCGTCGGGGTGGGGAAAAAACTGTTTTTT. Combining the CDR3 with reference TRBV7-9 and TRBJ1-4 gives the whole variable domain DTGVSQNPRHKITKRGQNVTFRCDPISEHNRLYWYRQTLGQGPEFLTYFQNEAQLEKSRLLSDRFSAERPKGSFSTLEIQRTEQGDSAMYLCASSPVGVGKKLFFGSGTQLSVL.

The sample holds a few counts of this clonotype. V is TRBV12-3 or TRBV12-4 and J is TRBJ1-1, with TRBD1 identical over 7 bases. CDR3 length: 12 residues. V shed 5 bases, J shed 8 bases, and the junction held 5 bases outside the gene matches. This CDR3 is CASSNRQGEAFF. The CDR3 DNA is TGTGCCAGCAGTAACCGACAGGGAGAAGCTTTCTTT.